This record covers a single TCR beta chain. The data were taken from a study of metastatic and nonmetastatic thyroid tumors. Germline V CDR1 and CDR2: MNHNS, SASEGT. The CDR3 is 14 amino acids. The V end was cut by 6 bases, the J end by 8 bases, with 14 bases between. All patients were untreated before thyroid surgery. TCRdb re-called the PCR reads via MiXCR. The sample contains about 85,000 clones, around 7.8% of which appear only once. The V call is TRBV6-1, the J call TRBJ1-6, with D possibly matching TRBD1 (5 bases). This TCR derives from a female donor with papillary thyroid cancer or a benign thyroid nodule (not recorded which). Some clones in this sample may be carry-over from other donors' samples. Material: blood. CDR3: CASRAAGTDSPLHF. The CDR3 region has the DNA TGTGCCAGCAGGGCGGCAGGGACGGATTCACCCCTCCACTTT.